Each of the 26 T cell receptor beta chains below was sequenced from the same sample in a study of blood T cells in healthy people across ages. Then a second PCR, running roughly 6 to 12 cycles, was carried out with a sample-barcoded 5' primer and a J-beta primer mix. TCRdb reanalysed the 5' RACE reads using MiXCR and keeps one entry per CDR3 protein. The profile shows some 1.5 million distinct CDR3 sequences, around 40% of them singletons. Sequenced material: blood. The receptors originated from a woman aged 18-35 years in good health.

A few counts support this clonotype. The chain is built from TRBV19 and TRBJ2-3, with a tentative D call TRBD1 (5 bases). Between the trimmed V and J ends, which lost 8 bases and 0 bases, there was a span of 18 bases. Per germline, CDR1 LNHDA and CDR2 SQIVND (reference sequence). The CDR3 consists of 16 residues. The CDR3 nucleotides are TGTGCCAGTTCCCCGGACACAACCTCTAGCACAGATACGCAGTATTTT. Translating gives CASSPDTTSSTDTQYF.

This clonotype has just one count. The CDR3, as DNA: TGTGCCAGCAGTGTTGGGGGGCCAAGGTATGGCTACACCTTC. Translating it yields CASSVGGPRYGYTF. The chain has TRBV12-3 or TRBV12-4 and TRBJ1-2; maybe TRBD1 (6 bases). This CDR3 region has 14 residues. V lost 5 bases, J lost 5 bases, and 15 bases lay in between.

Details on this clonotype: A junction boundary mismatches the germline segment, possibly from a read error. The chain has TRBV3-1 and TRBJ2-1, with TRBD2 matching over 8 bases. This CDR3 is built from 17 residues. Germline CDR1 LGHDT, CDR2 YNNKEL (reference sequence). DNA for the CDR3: TGTGCCGGCAGCCAAGATAACTGGCGGGGGGTCTACAATGAGCAGTTCTTC. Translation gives CAGSQDNWRGVYNEQFF.

The CDR3 nucleotides are TGCGCCAGCAGCCCCCTCGACAGGGGGGACGGCGGCTACACCTTC. Residues: CASSPLDRGDGGYTF. The chain carries TRBV4-3 and TRBJ1-2; 9 bases align to TRBD1. This CDR3 has 15 amino acids. From germline, CDR1 is LGHNA and CDR2 YSLEER. V gave up 4 bases and J gave up 8 bases; unmatched junction bases: 11.

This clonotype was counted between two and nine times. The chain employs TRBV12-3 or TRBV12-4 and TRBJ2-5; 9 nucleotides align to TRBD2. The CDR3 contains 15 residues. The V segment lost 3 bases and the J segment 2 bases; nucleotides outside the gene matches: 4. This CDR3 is CASSFQRGVQETQYF. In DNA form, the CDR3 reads TGTGCCAGCAGTTTTCAGCGGGGGGTTCAAGAGACCCAGTACTTC.

CDR3 DNA sequence: TGTGCCAGCAGCCTACAGGGAATCGAGCAGTACTTC. Its translation is CASSLQGIEQYF. The chain joins TRBV12-3 or TRBV12-4 to TRBJ2-7; TRBD1 is a possible D gene (6 bases). V was shortened by 6 bases and J by 6 bases, with 12 bases between the two germline ends. CDR3 length: 12 residues.

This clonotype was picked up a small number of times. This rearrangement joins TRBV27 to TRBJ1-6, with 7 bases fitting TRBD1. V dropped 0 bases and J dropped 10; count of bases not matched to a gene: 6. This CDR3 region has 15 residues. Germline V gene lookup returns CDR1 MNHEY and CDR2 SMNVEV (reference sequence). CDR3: CASSLSGQTRSPLHF. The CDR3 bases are TGTGCCAGCAGTTTATCGGGACAGACCAGATCACCCCTCCACTTT.

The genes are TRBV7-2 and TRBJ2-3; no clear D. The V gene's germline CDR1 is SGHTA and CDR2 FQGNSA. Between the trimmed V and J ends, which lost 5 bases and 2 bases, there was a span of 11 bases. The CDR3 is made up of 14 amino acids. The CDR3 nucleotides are TGTGCCAGCAGCGATCTCGGGCCCACAGATACGCAGTATTTT. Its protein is CASSDLGPTDTQYF.

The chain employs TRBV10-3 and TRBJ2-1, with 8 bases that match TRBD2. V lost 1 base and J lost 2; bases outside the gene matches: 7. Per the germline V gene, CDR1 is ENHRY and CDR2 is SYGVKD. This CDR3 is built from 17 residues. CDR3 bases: TGTGCCATCAGTGAGTTTCAGCGGGAGTCTCCCTACAATGAGCAGTTCTTC. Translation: CAISEFQRESPYNEQFF.

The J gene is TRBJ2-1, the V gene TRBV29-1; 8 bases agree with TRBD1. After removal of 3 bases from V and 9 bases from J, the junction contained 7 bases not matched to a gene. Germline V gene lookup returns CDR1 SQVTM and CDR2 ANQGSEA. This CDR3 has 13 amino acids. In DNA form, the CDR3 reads TGCAGCGTTGATGACAGGGGAAGAGTTGAGCAGTTCTTC. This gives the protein CSVDDRGRVEQFF.

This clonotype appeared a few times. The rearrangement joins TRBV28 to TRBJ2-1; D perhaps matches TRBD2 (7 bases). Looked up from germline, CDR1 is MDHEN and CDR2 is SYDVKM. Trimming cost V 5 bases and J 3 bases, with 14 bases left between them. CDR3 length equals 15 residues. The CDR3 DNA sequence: TGTGCCAGCAGTCCGCTAAGGGGGGGCTACAATGAGCAGTTCTTC. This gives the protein CASSPLRGGYNEQFF.

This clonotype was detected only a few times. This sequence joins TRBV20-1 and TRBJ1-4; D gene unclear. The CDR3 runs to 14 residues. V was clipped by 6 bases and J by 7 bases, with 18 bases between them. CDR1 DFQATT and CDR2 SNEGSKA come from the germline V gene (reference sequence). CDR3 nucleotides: TGCAGTGCCCAAGCCCCAGGTCTGGGTGAAAAACTGTTTTTT. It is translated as CSAQAPGLGEKLFF.

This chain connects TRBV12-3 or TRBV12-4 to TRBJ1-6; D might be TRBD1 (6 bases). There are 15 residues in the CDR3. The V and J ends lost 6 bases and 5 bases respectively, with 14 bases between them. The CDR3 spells CASSLRTVDNSPLHF. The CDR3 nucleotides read TGTGCCAGCAGCCTAAGGACAGTGGATAATTCACCCCTCCACTTT.

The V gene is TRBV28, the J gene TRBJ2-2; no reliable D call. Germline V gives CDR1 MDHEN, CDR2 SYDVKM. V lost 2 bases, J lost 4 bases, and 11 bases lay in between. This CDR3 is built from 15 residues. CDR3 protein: CASSLATVFTGELFF. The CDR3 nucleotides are TGTGCCAGCAGTTTAGCGACTGTATTCACCGGGGAGCTGTTTTTT.

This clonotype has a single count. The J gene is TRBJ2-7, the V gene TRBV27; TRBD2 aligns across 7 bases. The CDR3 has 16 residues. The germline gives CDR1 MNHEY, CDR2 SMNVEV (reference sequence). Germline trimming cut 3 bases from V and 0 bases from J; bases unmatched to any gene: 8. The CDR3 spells CASSFSLSGDSYEQYF. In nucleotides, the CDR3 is TGTGCCAGCAGTTTCTCTTTAAGCGGGGACTCCTACGAGCAGTACTTC.

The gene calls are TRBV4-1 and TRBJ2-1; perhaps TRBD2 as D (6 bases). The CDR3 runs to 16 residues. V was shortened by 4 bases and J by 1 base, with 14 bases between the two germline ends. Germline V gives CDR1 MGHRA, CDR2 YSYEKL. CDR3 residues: CASSPTGLRSYNEQFF. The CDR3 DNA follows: TGCGCCAGCAGCCCTACGGGACTCCGATCCTACAATGAGCAGTTCTTC.

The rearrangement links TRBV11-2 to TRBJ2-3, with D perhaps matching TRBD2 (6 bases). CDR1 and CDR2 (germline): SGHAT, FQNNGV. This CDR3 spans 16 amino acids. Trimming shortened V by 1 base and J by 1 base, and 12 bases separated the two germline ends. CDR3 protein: CASSLVGRGGTDTQYF. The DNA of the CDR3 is TGTGCCAGCAGCTTAGTGGGGCGGGGTGGCACAGATACGCAGTATTTT.

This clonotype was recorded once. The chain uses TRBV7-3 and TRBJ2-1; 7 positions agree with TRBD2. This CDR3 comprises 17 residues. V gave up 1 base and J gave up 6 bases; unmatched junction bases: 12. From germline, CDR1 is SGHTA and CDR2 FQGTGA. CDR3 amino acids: CASSLNPNGRETNEQFF. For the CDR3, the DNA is TGTGCCAGCAGCTTAAACCCAAACGGGCGGGAGACCAATGAGCAGTTCTTC.

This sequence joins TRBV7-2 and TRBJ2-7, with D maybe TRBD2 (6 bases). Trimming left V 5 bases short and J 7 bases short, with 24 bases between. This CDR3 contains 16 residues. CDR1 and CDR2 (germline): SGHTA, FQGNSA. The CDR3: CASSLGLARAYNEQYF. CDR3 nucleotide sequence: TGTGCCAGCAGCCTTGGTCTAGCGCGGGCCTACAATGAGCAGTACTTC.

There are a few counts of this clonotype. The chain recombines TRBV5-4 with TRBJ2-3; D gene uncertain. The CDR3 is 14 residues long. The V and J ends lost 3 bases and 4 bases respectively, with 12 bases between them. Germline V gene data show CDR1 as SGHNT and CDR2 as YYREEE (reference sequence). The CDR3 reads CASSSDQQSDTQYF. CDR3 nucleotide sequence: TGTGCCAGCAGCTCGGATCAGCAGTCAGATACGCAGTATTTT.

For the CDR3, the DNA is TGTGCCAGCAGCGCCGGGACTACGTATCATGAGCAGTTCTTC. This encodes CASSAGTTYHEQFF. The chain recombines TRBV9 with TRBJ2-1, with 7 positions matching TRBD2. CDR1 and CDR2 from the germline V gene are SGDLS and YYNGEE. The CDR3 runs 14 residues. The J segment lost 8 bases and the V segment lost 3 bases, leaving 8 bases of the junction unmatched.

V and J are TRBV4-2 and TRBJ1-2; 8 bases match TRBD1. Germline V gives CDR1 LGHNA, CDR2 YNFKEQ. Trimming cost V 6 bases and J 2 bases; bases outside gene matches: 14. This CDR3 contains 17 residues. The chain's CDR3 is CASSRGQGAPQNYGYTF. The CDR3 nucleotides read TGTGCCAGCAGTCGGGGGCAGGGGGCGCCCCAGAACTATGGCTACACCTTC.

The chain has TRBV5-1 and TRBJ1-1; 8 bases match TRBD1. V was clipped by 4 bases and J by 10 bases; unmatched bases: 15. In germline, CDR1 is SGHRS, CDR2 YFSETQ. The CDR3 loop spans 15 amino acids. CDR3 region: CASSQAPQGVVTAFF. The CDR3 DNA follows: TGCGCCAGCAGCCAAGCACCACAGGGGGTTGTTACAGCTTTCTTT.

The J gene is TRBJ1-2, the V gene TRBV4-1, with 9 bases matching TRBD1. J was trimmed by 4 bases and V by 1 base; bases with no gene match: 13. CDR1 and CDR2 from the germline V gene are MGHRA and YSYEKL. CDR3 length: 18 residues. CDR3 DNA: TGCGCCAGCAGCCAAGCTCTCTCATTACCGGGACAGGGCTATGGCTACACCTTC. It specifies CASSQALSLPGQGYGYTF.

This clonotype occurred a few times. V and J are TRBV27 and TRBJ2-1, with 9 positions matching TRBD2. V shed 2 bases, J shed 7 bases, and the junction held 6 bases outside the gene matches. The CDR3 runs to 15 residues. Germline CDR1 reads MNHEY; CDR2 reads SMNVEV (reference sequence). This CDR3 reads CASSLGTSPLNEQFF. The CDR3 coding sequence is TGTGCCAGCAGTTTAGGGACTAGCCCGTTGAATGAGCAGTTCTTC.

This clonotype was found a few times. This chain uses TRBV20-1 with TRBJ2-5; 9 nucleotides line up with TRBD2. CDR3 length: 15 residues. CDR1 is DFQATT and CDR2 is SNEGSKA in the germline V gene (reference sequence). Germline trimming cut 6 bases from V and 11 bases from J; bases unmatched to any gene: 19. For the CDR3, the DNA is TGCAGTGCAGCTGCTCCGGGACTAGCCGAGAATGAGCAGTACTTC. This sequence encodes CSAAAPGLAENEQYF.